Sequencing of this T cell receptor beta chain was carried out in a study of T cells in Graves' hyperthyroidism and ophthalmopathy. Study-wide findings and caveats: By a 13 V-J model, ophthalmopathy was set apart from stable hyperthyroidism.

At least ten counts were recorded for this clonotype. Its antigen is undetermined. Clinical symptoms, serum thyroxine, TRAb, thyroid ultrasound and orbital computed tomography established diagnosis. TCR beta CDR3 regions were amplified from RNA transcripts. First-round RT-PCR targeting the TCR CDR3 was performed with the HTBI primer set. TCRdb re-derived calls from the multiplex PCR reads in MiXCR, one entry per CDR3 protein. The sample has roughly 570,000 distinct CDR3 sequences; less than 20% are singletons. Trimming removed 6 bases at V and 6 bases at J, with 18 bases between. The CDR3 extends over 14 amino acids.

What was sequenced was blood. The chain is built from TRBV12-3 or TRBV12-4 and TRBJ2-7; perhaps TRBD1 as D (6 bases). This clonotype originated in a woman aged 25 to 39 with Graves' hyperthyroidism. CDR3 residues: CASSATGPKGEQYF. In DNA, the CDR3 is TGTGCCAGCAGCGCAACAGGGCCCAAAGGCGAGCAGTACTTC.